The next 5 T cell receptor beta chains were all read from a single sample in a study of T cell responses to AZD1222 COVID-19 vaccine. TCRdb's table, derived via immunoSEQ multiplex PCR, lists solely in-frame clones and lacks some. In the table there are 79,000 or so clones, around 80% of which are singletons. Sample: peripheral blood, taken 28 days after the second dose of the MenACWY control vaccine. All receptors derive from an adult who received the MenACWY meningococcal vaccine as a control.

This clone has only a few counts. As DNA, the CDR3 is TGTGCCAGCAGCCCATGGGGGGTAATAGGGGAGCTGTTTTTT. Its protein product is CASSPWGVIGELFF. This chain joins TRBV7-8 and TRBJ2-2, with D possibly TRBD2 on 6 matching bases. From germline, CDR1 is SGHVS and CDR2 FQNEAQ. The ends were cut back, 5 bases at V and 8 bases at J, with 15 bases in the middle. This CDR3 is built from 14 residues.

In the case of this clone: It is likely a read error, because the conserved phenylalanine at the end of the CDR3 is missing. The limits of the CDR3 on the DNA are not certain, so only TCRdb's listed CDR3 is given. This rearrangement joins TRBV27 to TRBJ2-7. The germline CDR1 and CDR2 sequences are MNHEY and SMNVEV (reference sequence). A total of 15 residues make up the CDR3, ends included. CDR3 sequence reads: CASSWWRIHTQEGVG.

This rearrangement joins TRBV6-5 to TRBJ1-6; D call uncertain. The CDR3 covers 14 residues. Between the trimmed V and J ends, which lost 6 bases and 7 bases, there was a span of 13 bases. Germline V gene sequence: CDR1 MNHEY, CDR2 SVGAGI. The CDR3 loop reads CASRPSRGNSPLHF. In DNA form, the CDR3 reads TGTGCCAGCAGGCCCTCAAGAGGGAATTCACCCCTCCACTTT.

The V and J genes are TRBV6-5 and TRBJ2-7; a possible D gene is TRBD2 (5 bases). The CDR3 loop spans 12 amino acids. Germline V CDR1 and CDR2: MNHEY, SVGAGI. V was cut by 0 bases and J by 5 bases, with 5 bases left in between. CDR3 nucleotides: TGTGCCAGCAGTTACTCGAGGGACGAGCAGTACTTC. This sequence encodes CASSYSRDEQYF.

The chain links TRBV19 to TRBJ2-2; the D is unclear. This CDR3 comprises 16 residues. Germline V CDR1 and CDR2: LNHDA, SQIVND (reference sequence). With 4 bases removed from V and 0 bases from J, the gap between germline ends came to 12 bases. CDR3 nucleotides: TGTGCCAGTAGTACGCAGCGCCTCGCGAACACCGGGGAGCTGTTTTTT. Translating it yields CASSTQRLANTGELFF.